One T cell receptor beta chain is described in this entry. The antigen is undetermined. This may stem from a read error, because a much larger clone lies one nucleotide away. Given the absence of the conserved phenylalanine or tryptophan at the CDR3 end, a read error is likely. The record originates from a study of CD8+CD57+ T cells in acquired aplastic anemia. Study details: DNA from sorted CD4+ and CD8+ cells averaged around 3.5 ug.

Study-wide results and limits: Comparison of patients with controls identified nearly 30 shared CD8+ CDR3 sequences.

Genomic DNA acted as the template from which TCR beta VDJ combination and CDR3 sequence profiling were carried out. From the reads, TCRdb called clonotypes with MiXCR, one entry per CDR3 protein. This table holds some 150,000 distinct CDR3 sequences, 41% found once. The V and J ends lost 4 bases and 5 bases respectively, with 12 bases between them. The CDR3 has 13 residues. Germline CDR1 is SGHRS and CDR2 is YFSETQ. The chain has TRBV5-1 and TRBJ2-5, with D unresolved. The sequenced sample was sorted CD4+, CD8+, or CD8+CD57+ T cells (not recorded which) from PBMCs. The source of this sequence is a human donor in good health, serving as a control. CDR3 protein: CASSVGPRETQYL. In nucleotides, the CDR3 is TGCGCCAGCAGCGTAGGGCCTCGGGAGACCCAGTACCTC.